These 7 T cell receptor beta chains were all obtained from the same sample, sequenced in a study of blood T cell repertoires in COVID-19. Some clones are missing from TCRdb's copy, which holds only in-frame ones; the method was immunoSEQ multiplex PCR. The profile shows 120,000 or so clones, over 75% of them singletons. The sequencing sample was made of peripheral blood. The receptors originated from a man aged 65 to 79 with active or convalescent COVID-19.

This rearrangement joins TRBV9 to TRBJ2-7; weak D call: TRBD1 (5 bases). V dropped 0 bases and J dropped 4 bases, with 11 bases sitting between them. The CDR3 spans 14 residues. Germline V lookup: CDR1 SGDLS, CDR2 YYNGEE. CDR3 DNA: TGTGCCAGCAGCGTAGGGCAGGGTGGATACGAGCAGTACTTC. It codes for CASSVGQGGYEQYF.

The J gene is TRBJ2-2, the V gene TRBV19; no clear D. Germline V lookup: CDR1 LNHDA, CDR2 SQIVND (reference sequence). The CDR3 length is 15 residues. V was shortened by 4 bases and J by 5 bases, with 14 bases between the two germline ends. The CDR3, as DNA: TGTGCCAGTAGTACTCGCAGGCTGGTGACCGGGGAGCTGTTTTTT. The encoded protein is CASSTRRLVTGELFF. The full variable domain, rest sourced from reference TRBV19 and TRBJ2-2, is DGGITQSPKYLFRKEGQNVTLSCEQNLNHDAMYWYRQDPGQGLRLIYYSQIVNDFQKGDIAEGYSVSREKKESFPLTVTSAQKNPTAFYLCASSTRRLVTGELFFGEGSRLTVL.

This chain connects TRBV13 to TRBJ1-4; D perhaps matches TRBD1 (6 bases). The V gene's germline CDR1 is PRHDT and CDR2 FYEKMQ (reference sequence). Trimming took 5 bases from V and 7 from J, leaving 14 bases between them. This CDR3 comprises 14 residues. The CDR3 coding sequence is TGTGCCAGCAGCCCACAGGGTTTTGGTGAAAAACTGTTTTTT. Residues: CASSPQGFGEKLFF.

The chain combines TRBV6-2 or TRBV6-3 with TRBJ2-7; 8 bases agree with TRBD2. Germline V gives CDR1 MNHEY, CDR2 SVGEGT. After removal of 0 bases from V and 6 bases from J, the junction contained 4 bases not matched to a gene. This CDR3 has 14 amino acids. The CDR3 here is CASSYSSGSLEQYF. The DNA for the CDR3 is TGTGCCAGCAGTTACTCCAGCGGGAGTCTCGAGCAGTACTTC.

Written as DNA, the CDR3 is TGTGCCAGCAGAGTGGACAGGGTCTATGGCTACACCTTC. This codes for CASRVDRVYGYTF. The chain combines TRBV28 with TRBJ1-2; 8 nucleotides match TRBD1. Trimming at V came to 6 bases and at J to 4 bases, leaving 4 bases not matched to a gene. Germline CDR1 MDHEN, CDR2 SYDVKM. The CDR3 loop spans 13 amino acids.

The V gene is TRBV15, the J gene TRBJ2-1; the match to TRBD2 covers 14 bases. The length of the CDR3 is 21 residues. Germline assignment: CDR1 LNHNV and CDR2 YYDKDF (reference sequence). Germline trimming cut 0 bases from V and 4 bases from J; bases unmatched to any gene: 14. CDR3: CATSRDPRGTSGRTVYNEQFF. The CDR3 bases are TGTGCCACCAGCAGAGATCCCCGCGGGACTAGCGGGAGAACGGTATACAATGAGCAGTTCTTC.

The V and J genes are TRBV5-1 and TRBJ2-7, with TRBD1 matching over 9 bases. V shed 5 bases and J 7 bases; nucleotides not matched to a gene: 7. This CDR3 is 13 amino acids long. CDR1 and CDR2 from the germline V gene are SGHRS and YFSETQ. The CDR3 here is CASSFGQGREQYF. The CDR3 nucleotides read TGCGCCAGCAGTTTTGGACAGGGGAGAGAGCAGTACTTC.